This T cell receptor beta chain emerged from a study of CD8 T cells in Susac syndrome. RNA in amounts of roughly 0.45 to 1 ug was reverse transcribed with random hexamers. One entry per CDR3 protein results from TCRdb running MiXCR on the immunoSEQ multiplex PCR reads. This table has 80,000 to 90,000 distinct CDR3 sequences, 90% to 95% appearing once. Points on this clonotype: Its antigen is unknown.

V lost 7 bases and J lost 2, with 9 bases in between. CDR1 WSHSY and CDR2 SAAADI come from the germline V gene. The CDR3 length is 13 residues. TEMRA cells were FACS-enriched, with CD8+ and CD4+ T cells isolated negatively. Study conclusions and caveats: It was acknowledged in the study that the number of individuals who were included in its TCR sequencing and HLA analysis was relatively small.

This TCR was recovered from a human donor in good health. The chain joins TRBV10-2 to TRBJ1-5; perhaps TRBD1 as D (5 bases). Sequencing input: CD8+ T cells from PBMCs. CDR3 loop: CASNVGGNQPQHF. Written as DNA, the CDR3 is TGCGCCAGCAATGTAGGGGGCAATCAGCCCCAGCATTTT.